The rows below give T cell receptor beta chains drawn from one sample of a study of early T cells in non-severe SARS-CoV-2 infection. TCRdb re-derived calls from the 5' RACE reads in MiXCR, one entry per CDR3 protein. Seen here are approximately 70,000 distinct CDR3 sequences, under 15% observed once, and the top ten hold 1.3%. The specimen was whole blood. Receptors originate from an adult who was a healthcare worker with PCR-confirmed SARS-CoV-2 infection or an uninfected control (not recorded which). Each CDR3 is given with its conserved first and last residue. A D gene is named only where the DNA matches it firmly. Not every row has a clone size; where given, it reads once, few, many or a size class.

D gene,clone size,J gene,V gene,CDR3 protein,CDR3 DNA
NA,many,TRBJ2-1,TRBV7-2,CASSPSYEQFF,TGTGCCAGCAGCCCGAGCTATGAGCAGTTCTTC
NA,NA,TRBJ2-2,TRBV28,CASRTPRQSNTGELFF,TGTGCCAGCAGGACCCCCCGGCAGTCGAACACCGGGGAGCTGTTTTTT
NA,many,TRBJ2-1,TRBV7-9,CASSLFEEQFF,TGTGCCAGCAGCTTATTTGAAGAGCAGTTCTTC
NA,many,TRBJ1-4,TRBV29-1,CSVAAPTNEKLFF,TGCAGCGTTGCCGCCCCAACTAATGAAAAACTGTTTTTT
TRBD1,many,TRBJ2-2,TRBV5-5,CASSPVWRDRDVGGELFF,TGTGCCAGCAGCCCGGTTTGGAGGGACAGGGATGTAGGCGGGGAGCTGTTTTTT
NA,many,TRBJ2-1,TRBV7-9,CASSATGPYNEQFF,TGTGCCAGCAGCGCTACCGGGCCTTACAATGAGCAGTTCTTC
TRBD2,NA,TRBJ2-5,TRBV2,CVSSGRDYYAEAQYF,TGTGTCAGCAGTGGCCGGGACTATTATGCAGAGGCCCAGTACTTC
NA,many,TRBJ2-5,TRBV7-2,CASSPWSGETQYF,TGTGCCAGCAGCCCTTGGTCCGGGGAGACCCAGTACTTC
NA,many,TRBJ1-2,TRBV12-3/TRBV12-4,CASSPRSGGYGYTF,TGTGCCAGCAGTCCGAGGTCGGGGGGCTATGGCTACACCTTC
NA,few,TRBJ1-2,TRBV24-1,CATSDFHGYTF,TGTGCCACCAGTGATTTTCACGGCTACACCTTC
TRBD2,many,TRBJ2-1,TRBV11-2,CASSLDLFLAGGPSSYNEQFF,TGTGCCAGCAGCTTAGATCTTTTCCTAGCGGGAGGGCCGTCATCCTACAATGAGCAGTTCTTC
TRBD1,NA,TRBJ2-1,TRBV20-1,CSARDPRGRAYNEQFF,TGCAGTGCTAGAGATCCTAGGGGGCGGGCATACAATGAGCAGTTCTTC
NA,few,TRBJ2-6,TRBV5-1,CASSLEWGVPYSGANVLTF,TGCGCCAGCAGCTTGGAATGGGGGGTACCCTACTCTGGGGCCAACGTCCTGACTTTC
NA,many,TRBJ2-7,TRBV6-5,CASSLDRRSSYEQYF,TGTGCCAGCAGCCTAGACAGGCGTAGCTCCTACGAGCAGTACTTC
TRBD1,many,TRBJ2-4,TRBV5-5,CASSWGQGALGNIQYF,TGTGCCAGCAGCTGGGGACAGGGGGCGCTTGGAAACATTCAGTACTTC
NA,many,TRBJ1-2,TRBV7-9,CASSPGGAMGGGYTF,TGTGCCAGCAGTCCGGGAGGCGCCATGGGCGGAGGCTACACCTTC
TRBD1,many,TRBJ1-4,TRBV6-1,CASRRDREGDEKLFF,TGTGCCAGCCGACGGGACAGGGAGGGTGATGAAAAACTGTTTTTT
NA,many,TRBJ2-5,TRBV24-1,CATSRTEQETQYF,TGTGCCACCAGTAGGACAGAACAAGAGACCCAGTACTTC
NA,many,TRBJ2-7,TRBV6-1,CASSESTDYEQYF,TGTGCCAGCAGTGAATCGACAGACTACGAGCAGTACTTC
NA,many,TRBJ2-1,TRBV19,CASTRAIGNEQFF,TGTGCCAGTACTCGGGCCATCGGGAATGAGCAGTTCTTC
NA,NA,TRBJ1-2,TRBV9,CASSGAGRYGYTF,TGTGCCAGCAGCGGGGCAGGCCGTTATGGCTACACCTTC
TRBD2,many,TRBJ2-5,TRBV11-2,CASRKIAGGVETQYF,TGTGCCAGCAGAAAAATAGCGGGGGGTGTTGAGACCCAGTACTTC
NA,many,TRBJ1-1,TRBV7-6,CASSQEEGSTEAFF,TGTGCCAGCAGCCAAGAGGAGGGAAGCACTGAAGCTTTCTTT
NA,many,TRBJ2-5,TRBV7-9,CASSPQETQYF,TGTGCCAGCAGCCCGCAAGAGACCCAGTACTTC
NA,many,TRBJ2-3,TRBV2,CASGRQGGLNTQYF,TGTGCCAGCGGACGACAGGGAGGGTTGAATACGCAGTATTTT
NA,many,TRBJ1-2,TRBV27,CASSFRGPNYGYTF,TGTGCCAGCAGTTTCAGGGGCCCTAACTATGGCTACACCTTC
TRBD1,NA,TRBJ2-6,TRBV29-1,CSVEQGAGANVLTF,TGCAGCGTTGAACAGGGGGCTGGGGCCAACGTCCTGACTTTC
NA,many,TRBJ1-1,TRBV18,CASSLIGPTEAFF,TGTGCCAGCTCCCTTATAGGACCCACTGAAGCTTTCTTT
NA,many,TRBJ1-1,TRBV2,CASSEVLGEIAFF,TGTGCCAGCAGTGAAGTACTTGGGGAGATAGCTTTCTTT
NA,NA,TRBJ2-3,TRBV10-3,CAISGLWDGSTDTQYF,TGTGCCATCAGTGGTCTTTGGGATGGGAGCACAGATACGCAGTATTTT
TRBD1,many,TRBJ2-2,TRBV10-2,CASKDRDVGELFF,TGCGCCAGCAAGGACAGGGATGTCGGGGAGCTGTTTTTT
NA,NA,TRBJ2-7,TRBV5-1,CASSSNSYEQYF,TGCGCCAGCAGCTCCAACAGCTACGAGCAGTACTTC
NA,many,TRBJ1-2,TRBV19,CASSWGDYGYTF,TGTGCCAGTAGTTGGGGAGACTATGGCTACACCTTC
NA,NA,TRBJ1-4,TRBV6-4,CASSDSRTVGGEKLFF,TGTGCCAGCAGTGACTCTAGGACAGTGGGCGGCGAAAAACTGTTTTTT
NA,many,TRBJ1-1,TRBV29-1,CSANRALNTEAFF,TGCAGCGCCAACAGGGCTCTGAACACTGAAGCTTTCTTT
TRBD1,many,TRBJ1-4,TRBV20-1,CSVHRGLNEKLFF,TGCAGTGTCCACAGGGGGCTTAATGAAAAACTGTTTTTT
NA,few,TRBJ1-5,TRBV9,CASSPGGWQPQHF,TGTGCCAGCAGCCCTGGGGGTTGGCAGCCCCAGCATTTT
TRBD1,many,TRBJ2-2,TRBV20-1,CSAISGQGASGELFF,TGCAGTGCCATTTCGGGACAGGGGGCAAGCGGGGAGCTGTTTTTT
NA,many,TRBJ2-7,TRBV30,CAWSWGSEQYF,TGTGCCTGGAGTTGGGGGTCCGAGCAGTACTTC
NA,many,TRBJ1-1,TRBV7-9,CASSARLVTEEAFF,TGTGCCAGCAGCGCCCGATTGGTCACGGAGGAAGCTTTCTTT
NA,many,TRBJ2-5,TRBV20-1,CSATEVETQYF,TGCAGTGCTACGGAGGTAGAGACCCAGTACTTC
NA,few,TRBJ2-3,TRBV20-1,CSAQTGGGVTQYF,TGCAGTGCTCAAACTGGCGGAGGTGTCACGCAGTATTTT
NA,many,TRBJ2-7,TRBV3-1,CASSQERQRTHSYEQYF,TGTGCCAGCAGCCAAGAGAGGCAGCGGACCCACTCCTACGAGCAGTACTTC
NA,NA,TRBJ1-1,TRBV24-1,CATQDEGGTEAFF,TGTGCCACCCAAGACGAGGGCGGGACTGAAGCTTTCTTT
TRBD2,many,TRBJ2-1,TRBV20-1,CSATTLAGVYNEQFF,TGCAGTGCTACTACGCTAGCGGGAGTCTACAATGAGCAGTTCTTC
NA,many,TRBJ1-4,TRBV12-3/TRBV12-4,CASSPERGRVTNEKLFF,TGTGCCAGCAGCCCCGAGCGGGGGCGCGTAACTAATGAAAAACTGTTTTTT